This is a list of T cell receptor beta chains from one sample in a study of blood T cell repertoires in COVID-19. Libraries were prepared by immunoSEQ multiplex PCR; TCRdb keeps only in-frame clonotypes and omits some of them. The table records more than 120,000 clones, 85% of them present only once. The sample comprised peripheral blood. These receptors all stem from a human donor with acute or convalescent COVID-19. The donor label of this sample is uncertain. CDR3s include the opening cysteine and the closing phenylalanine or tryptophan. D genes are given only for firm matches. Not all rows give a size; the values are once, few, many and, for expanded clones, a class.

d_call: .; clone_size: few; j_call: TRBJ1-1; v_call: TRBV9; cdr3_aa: CASSIRSGVGTEAFF; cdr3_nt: TGTGCCAGCAGCATACGCTCGGGGGTAGGGACTGAAGCTTTCTTT
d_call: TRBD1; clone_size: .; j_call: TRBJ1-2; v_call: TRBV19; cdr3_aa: CASSLGQGYGYTF; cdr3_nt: TGTGCCAGTAGTCTTGGACAGGGGTATGGCTACACCTTC
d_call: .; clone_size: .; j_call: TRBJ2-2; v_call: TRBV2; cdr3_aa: CASKAGSTGELFF; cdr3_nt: TGTGCCAGCAAAGCAGGGTCGACCGGGGAGCTGTTTTTT
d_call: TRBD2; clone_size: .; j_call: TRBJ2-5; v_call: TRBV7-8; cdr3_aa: CASSLVGTSGGAAKTQYF; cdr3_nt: TGTGCCAGCAGCTTAGTGGGGACTAGCGGGGGGGCGGCGAAGACCCAGTACTTC
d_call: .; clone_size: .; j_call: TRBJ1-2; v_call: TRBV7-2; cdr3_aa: CASSSRGTNGYTF; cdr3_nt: TGTGCCAGCAGCTCTCGTGGGACAAATGGCTACACCTTC
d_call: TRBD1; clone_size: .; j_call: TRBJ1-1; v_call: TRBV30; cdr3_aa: CAWRTAGQGARDTEAFF; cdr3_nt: TGTGCCTGGAGAACTGCGGGACAGGGGGCGAGGGACACTGAAGCTTTCTTT
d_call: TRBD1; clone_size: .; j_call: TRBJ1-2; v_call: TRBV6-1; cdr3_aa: CASSEALGQIYGYTF; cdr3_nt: TGTGCCAGCAGTGAGGCCCTGGGACAGATCTATGGCTACACCTTC
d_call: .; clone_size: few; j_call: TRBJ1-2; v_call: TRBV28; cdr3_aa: CASSRGVSPSGYGYTF; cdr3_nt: TGTGCCAGCAGCCGCGGTGTCTCCCCTTCCGGCTATGGCTACACCTTC
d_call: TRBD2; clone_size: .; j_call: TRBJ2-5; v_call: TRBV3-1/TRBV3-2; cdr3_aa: CASSRTSGRRETQYF; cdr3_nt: TGTGCCAGCAGCCGCACTAGCGGGAGAAGAGAGACCCAGTACTTC
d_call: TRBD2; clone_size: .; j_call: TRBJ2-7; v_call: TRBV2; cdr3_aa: CASTETSGGPRSYEQYF; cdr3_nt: TGTGCCAGCACTGAGACTAGCGGGGGGCCCCGCTCCTACGAGCAGTACTTC
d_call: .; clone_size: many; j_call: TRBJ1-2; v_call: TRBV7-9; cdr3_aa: CASSFSDNLHYGYTF; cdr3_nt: TGTGCCAGCAGCTTCTCGGACAATTTACATTATGGCTACACCTTC
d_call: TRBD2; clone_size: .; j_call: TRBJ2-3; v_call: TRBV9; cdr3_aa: CASTPTSGRTDTQYF; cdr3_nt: TGTGCCAGCACCCCGACTAGCGGGAGAACAGATACGCAGTATTTT
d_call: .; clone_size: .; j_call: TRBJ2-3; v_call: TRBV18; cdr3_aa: CASSPWTEGTDTQYF; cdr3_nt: TGTGCCAGCTCACCATGGACAGAGGGCACAGATACGCAGTATTTT
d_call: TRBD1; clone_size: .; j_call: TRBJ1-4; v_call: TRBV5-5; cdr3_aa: CASRLRLGQGAVVANEKLFF; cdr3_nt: TGTGCCAGCCGCCTAAGATTGGGCCAGGGGGCAGTCGTGGCTAATGAAAAACTGTTTTTT
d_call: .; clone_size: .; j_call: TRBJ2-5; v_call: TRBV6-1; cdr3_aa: CASSEQGGIETQYF; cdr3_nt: TGTGCCAGCAGTGAACAGGGTGGGATAGAGACCCAGTACTTC
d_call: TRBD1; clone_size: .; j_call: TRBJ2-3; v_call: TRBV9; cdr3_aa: CASSVVPDGTGVLF; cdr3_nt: TGTGCCAGCAGCGTAGTCCCCGACGGGACAGGAGTCCTCTTT
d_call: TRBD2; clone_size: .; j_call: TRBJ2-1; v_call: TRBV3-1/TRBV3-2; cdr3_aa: CASRISGTSVYNEQFF; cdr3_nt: TGTGCCAGCAGAATATCCGGGACTAGCGTCTACAATGAGCAGTTCTTC
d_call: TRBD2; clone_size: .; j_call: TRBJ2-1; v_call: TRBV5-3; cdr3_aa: CARSLRGGLAVTYNEQFF; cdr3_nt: TGTGCCAGAAGCTTGAGAGGGGGACTAGCGGTAACCTACAATGAGCAGTTCTTC
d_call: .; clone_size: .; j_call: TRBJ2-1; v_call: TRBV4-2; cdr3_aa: CASSQDSRPDNEQFF; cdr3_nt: TGTGCCAGCAGCCAAGATAGTCGTCCCGACAATGAGCAGTTCTTC
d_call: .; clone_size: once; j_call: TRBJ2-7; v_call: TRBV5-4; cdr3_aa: CASSPGEGWYEQYF; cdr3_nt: TGTGCCAGCAGCCCAGGGGAGGGTTGGTACGAGCAGTACTTC
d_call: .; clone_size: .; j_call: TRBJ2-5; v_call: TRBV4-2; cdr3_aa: CASSQDTGLETQYF; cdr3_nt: TGTGCCAGCAGCCAAGACACAGGGTTAGAGACCCAGTACTTC
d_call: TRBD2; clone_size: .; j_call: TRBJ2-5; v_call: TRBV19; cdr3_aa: CASSTPTSGRALETQYF; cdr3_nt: TGTGCCAGTAGTACCCCGACTAGCGGGAGGGCGTTAGAGACCCAGTACTTC
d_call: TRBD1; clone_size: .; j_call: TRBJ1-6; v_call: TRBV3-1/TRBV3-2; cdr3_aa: CASSQGPGQGNSPLHF; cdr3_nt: TGTGCCAGCAGCCAAGGGCCGGGACAGGGAAATTCACCCCTCCACTTT
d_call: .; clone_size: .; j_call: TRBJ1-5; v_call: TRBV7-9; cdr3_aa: CASSLYGQGLSNQPQHF; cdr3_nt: TGTGCCAGCAGCTTATACGGGCAGGGACTTAGCAATCAGCCCCAGCATTTT
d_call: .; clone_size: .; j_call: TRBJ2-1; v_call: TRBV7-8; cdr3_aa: CASSLEGIQGYNEQFF; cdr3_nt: TGTGCCAGCAGCTTAGAGGGGATACAGGGTTACAATGAGCAGTTCTTC
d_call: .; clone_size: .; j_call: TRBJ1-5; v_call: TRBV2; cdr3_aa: CASSGGQVFNQPQHF; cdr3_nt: TGTGCCAGCAGTGGGGGGCAGGTTTTCAATCAGCCCCAGCATTTT
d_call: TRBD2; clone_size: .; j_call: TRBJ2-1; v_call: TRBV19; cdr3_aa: CASSTTSGVLGEQFF; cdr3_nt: TGTGCCAGTAGTACGACTAGCGGGGTCTTGGGTGAGCAGTTCTTC
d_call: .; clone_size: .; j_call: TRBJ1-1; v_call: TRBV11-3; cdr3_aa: CASSLTRGTEAFF; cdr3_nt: TGTGCCAGCAGCTTAACGCGGGGGACTGAAGCTTTCTTT
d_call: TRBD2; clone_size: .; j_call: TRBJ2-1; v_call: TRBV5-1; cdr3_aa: CASSSTSGRDNEQFF; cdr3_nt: TGCGCCAGCAGCTCAACTAGCGGGAGGGACAATGAGCAGTTCTTC
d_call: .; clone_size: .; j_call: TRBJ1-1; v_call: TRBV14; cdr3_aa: CASSQVPVPAFF; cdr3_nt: TGTGCCAGCAGCCAAGTTCCCGTCCCCGCTTTCTTT
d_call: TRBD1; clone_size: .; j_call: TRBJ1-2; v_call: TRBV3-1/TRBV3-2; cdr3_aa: CASSLGQGLIGYTF; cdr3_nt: TGTGCCAGCAGCCTTGGACAGGGTCTTATCGGCTACACCTTC
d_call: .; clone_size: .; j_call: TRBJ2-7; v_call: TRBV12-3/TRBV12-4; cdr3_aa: CASSSLGYEQYF; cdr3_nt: TGTGCCAGCAGCTCACTAGGCTACGAGCAGTACTTC